This T cell receptor beta chain was recorded in a study of blood T cell repertoires in COVID-19. Per the germline V gene, CDR1 is MDHEN and CDR2 is SYDVKM. V dropped 6 bases and J dropped 3; count of bases not matched to a gene: 8. The CDR3 is made up of 14 amino acids. Data came from immunoSEQ multiplex PCR; TCRdb stores just in-frame clones and leaves some out. The table records about 180,000 clones, roughly 90% of them present only once. The sample taken for sequencing was peripheral blood. The clonotype was recovered from a woman in her 50s with acute or convalescent COVID-19. This chain uses TRBV28 with TRBJ2-7; TRBD1 matches at 7 bases. The CDR3 nucleotides are TGTGCCAGCAGGCACCGGGACAGACGCTACGAGCAGTACTTC. Translation gives CASRHRDRRYEQYF.